This T cell receptor beta chain derives from a study of blood T cell repertoires in COVID-19. Study information: Nucleic acid was either cDNA or gDNA, and it came from T cells, B-cell-depleted T cells, or PBMCs.

This clone was recorded only once. In the source study's methods: Amplification from reference gene primers served as the basis for estimated nucleated cell counts. The method was immunoSEQ multiplex PCR; TCRdb's version includes in-frame clones alone and lacks a portion of them. That table gives V, J and clone size, and the DNA gave D and trimming. The table shows around 300,000 clones, with around 87% occurring only once. In terms of age and location, participants ranged from about 18 to 90 years and lived in about two dozen US areas. CDR3 size: 16 residues. Germline V CDR1 and CDR2: SGDLS, YYNGEE. Trimming at V came to 3 bases and at J to 1 base, leaving 1 base not matched to a gene.

This TCR was recovered from a woman aged 18-29 years with acute COVID-19. The specimen was PBMCs or T cells enriched from blood (not recorded which). The chain recombines TRBV9 with TRBJ2-2, with TRBD2 matching over 12 bases. CDR3 in amino acids: CASSGGLAGNTGELFF. The CDR3 coding sequence is TGTGCCAGCAGCGGGGGACTAGCGGGGAACACCGGGGAGCTGTTTTTT.